This T cell receptor beta chain appears in the sequencing data of a study of OX40 agonist ivuxolimab in advanced cancers. Study summary: Patients with prior anti-PD-1, anti-PD-L1 or anti-CTLA-4 therapy were eligible; 40% to 45% had some.

As regards this clone: Its specificity is unknown.

Systemic immunosuppression or autoimmune disease history was grounds to exclude patients. Samples of blood were obtained at baseline, on cycle 4 day 1, and on cycle 7 day 1. V trimming: 5 bases; J trimming: 8 bases; junction bases outside the gene matches: 18. The CDR3 sequence is 18 residues long. Germline values: CDR1 MGHDK, CDR2 SYGVNS. Data came from immunoSEQ multiplex PCR; TCRdb stores just in-frame clones and leaves some out. The data hold about 48,000 clones, with approximately 86% observed a single time. Notes on the study in general: The study found that CD8+ T cells averaged more expanded clones than CD4+.

This chain uses TRBV25-1 with TRBJ2-1; 10 bases line up with TRBD2. The TCR sequence derives from an adult with an advanced solid tumor such as melanoma, head and neck, liver or kidney cancer. Sequencing was performed on CD4+ or CD8+ T cells sorted from blood, taken in a trial of the OX40 agonist ivuxolimab. CDR3 sequence reads: CASSPPWASGSLPDEQFF. In DNA, the CDR3 is TGTGCCAGCAGTCCGCCGTGGGCTAGCGGGAGTCTGCCGGATGAGCAGTTCTTC.